This T cell receptor (beta chain) is drawn from a study of T cells in Graves' hyperthyroidism and ophthalmopathy. Study-wide points: Classification by a 13 V-J model distinguished ophthalmopathy from stable hyperthyroidism. Among thyroid clonotypes expanded above 0.001, most also appeared in blood.

Of note for this clonotype: What it recognizes is unknown.

Germline V gene data show CDR1 as GTSNPN and CDR2 as SVGIG (reference sequence). Trimming stripped 5 bases from V and 4 bases from J, with 16 bases between. CDR3 length equals 14 residues. TCR beta CDR3 sequences were amplified from RNA transcripts. When the TCR CDR3 underwent first-round RT-PCR, the HTBI primer set was used. TCRdb called the multiplex PCR reads again in MiXCR, with one record for every CDR3 protein. This table has approximately 420,000 distinct CDR3 sequences, about 15% appearing once. The chain combines TRBV30 with TRBJ2-3, with D possibly being TRBD1 (6 bases). This sequence was found in a young woman with Graves' hyperthyroidism. The sequencing input was blood. CDR3 amino acids: CAWRWAGAADTQYF. Written as DNA, the CDR3 is TGTGCCTGGCGTTGGGCAGGGGCGGCAGATACGCAGTATTTT.